Presented here are 21 T cell receptor beta chains from one specimen sequenced in a study of blood T cell repertoires in COVID-19. Profiled with immunoSEQ multiplex PCR; TCRdb holds only in-frame clones, not every one. In the table there are around 190,000 clones, just under 80% of which are singletons. Sequenced input: peripheral blood. The receptors come from a man aged 70 or older with active or convalescent COVID-19.

The chain uses TRBV5-1 and TRBJ2-1, with TRBD1 matching over 10 bases. The germline V gene encodes CDR1 SGHRS and CDR2 YFSETQ. V lost 7 bases to trimming and J lost 10 bases; unmatched junction nucleotides: 11. This CDR3 contains 14 residues. CDR3 protein: CASQSGQGVREQFF. The CDR3 DNA is TGCGCCAGCCAGAGCGGACAGGGGGTCCGAGAGCAGTTCTTC. The variable domain in full, completed from reference TRBV5-1 and TRBJ2-1, reads KAGVTQTPRYLIKTRGQQVTLSCSPISGHRSVSWYQQTPGQGLQFLFEYFSETQRNKGNFPGRFSGRQFSNSRSEMNVSTLELGDSALYLCASQSGQGVREQFFGPGTRLTVL.

V usage is TRBV24-1 and J usage is TRBJ2-1; TRBD2 agrees at 10 bases. The CDR3 has 16 amino acids. Germline lookup yields CDR1 KGHDR and CDR2 SFDVKD. The V gene end was trimmed by 3 bases and the J gene end by 5 bases; junction bases not matched to a gene: 6. Here the CDR3 DNA reads TGTGCCACCAGTGATCTTAAAGCGGGAGGGCACAATGAGCAGTTCTTC. Its translation: CATSDLKAGGHNEQFF.

This sequence joins TRBV28 and TRBJ2-1; the match to TRBD1 covers 10 bases. The CDR3 is 14 amino acids. CDR1 and CDR2 (germline): MDHEN, SYDVKM. J gave up 8 bases and V 5 bases, and 6 bases lay outside the gene matches. This CDR3 is CASSGRDRGDEQFF. The DNA for the CDR3 is TGTGCCAGCAGTGGCCGGGACAGGGGAGATGAGCAGTTCTTC.

This rearrangement joins TRBV30 to TRBJ2-1; 8 bases fit TRBD2. After removal of 2 bases from V and 6 bases from J, the junction contained 6 bases not matched to a gene. CDR3 length equals 14 residues. Germline V CDR1 and CDR2: GTSNPN, SVGIG (reference sequence). DNA of the CDR3: TGTGCCTGGAGTATGACTAGCGTCGGCAATGAGCAGTTCTTC. It is translated as CAWSMTSVGNEQFF.

This chain links TRBV7-9 with TRBJ2-1; D unclear. The CDR3 runs 13 residues. The V gene lost 5 bases and the J gene lost 3 bases, with 8 bases spanning the gap. The germline V gene encodes CDR1 SEHNR and CDR2 FQNEAQ (reference sequence). The CDR3 spells CASSLSSYNEQFF. The CDR3 nucleotides read TGTGCCAGCAGCCTGTCCAGCTACAATGAGCAGTTCTTC.

This chain uses TRBV2 with TRBJ2-3; D is perhaps TRBD2 (5 bases). The CDR3 consists of 12 residues. The germline V and J ends were trimmed by 5 bases and 6 bases, with 9 bases remaining between them. CDR1 and CDR2 from the germline V gene are SNHLY and FYNNEI. This CDR3 reads CASSYTGDTQYF. The CDR3 region has the DNA TGTGCCAGCAGTTACACGGGGGATACGCAGTATTTT.

This rearrangement joins TRBV27 to TRBJ1-1; 7 nucleotides agree with TRBD1. V trimming: 7 bases; J trimming: 8 bases; junction bases outside the gene matches: 7. Germline assignment: CDR1 MNHEY and CDR2 SMNVEV (reference sequence). This CDR3 comprises 12 residues. The CDR3 loop reads CASKTGESEAFF. The CDR3 DNA follows: TGTGCCAGCAAAACAGGGGAGTCGGAAGCTTTCTTT.

This clone turned up a few times. The chain has TRBV3-1 (or the pseudogene TRBV3-2) and TRBJ2-7; D unclear. With 8 bases removed from V and 0 bases from J, the gap between germline ends came to 14 bases. CDR1 and CDR2 from the germline V gene are LGHDT and YNNKEL (reference sequence). There are 14 residues in the CDR3. CDR3 loop: CASSSVPSSYEQYF. Written as DNA, the CDR3 is TGTGCCAGCTCTTCCGTCCCGAGCTCCTACGAGCAGTACTTC.

This clone occurred a few times. Different DNA sequences within this sample yield the same CDR3. This rearrangement joins TRBV6-5 to TRBJ1-3; TRBD1 matches 7 bases. This CDR3 region has 15 residues. Germline V gene sequence: CDR1 MNHEY, CDR2 SVGAGI. V lost 0 bases, J lost 2 bases, and 1 base stayed unmatched. CDR3: CASSYSTGTGNTIYF. The CDR3 DNA is TGTGCCAGCAGTTACTCGACAGGGACTGGAAACACCATATATTTT.

This clone has only one observation. CDR3 nucleotide sequence: TGTGCCAGTAGTATTCCCCGGCAGGGTAATTCACCCCTCCACTTT. It specifies CASSIPRQGNSPLHF. The rearrangement links TRBV19 to TRBJ1-6, with D tentatively TRBD1 (5 bases). V was cut by 3 bases and J by 6 bases, with 12 bases left in between. Germline V gives CDR1 LNHDA, CDR2 SQIVND (reference sequence). This CDR3 is built from 15 residues.

The V call is TRBV5-8, the J call TRBJ2-7, with a possible D match to TRBD2 (5 bases). Trimming shortened V by 3 bases and J by 5 bases, and 15 bases separated the two germline ends. Germline CDR1 reads SGHTS; CDR2 reads YDEGEE. The CDR3 has 14 residues. The CDR3 here is CASSSGNLMHEQYF. For the CDR3, the DNA is TGTGCCAGCAGCTCGGGGAATTTGATGCACGAGCAGTACTTC.

This clone has only a few counts. The J gene is TRBJ1-2, the V gene TRBV5-1; 8 bases match TRBD1. Losses at the gene ends were 2 bases for V and 4 bases for J; bases not matched to a gene: 7. CDR3 size: 15 residues. The germline V gene encodes CDR1 SGHRS and CDR2 YFSETQ. The CDR3 protein is CASSFNRDRSYGYTF. The CDR3 nucleotides read TGCGCCAGCAGCTTCAACCGGGACAGGAGCTATGGCTACACCTTC.

CDR3 in DNA: TGCGCCAGCAGCCCACCACAGGGGGTGAATTCACCCCTCCACTTT. This gives the protein CASSPPQGVNSPLHF. This chain connects TRBV4-1 to TRBJ1-6; 8 positions agree with TRBD1. The CDR3 runs 15 residues. CDR1 is MGHRA, CDR2 YSYEKL, per germline. V dropped 4 bases and J dropped 7; count of bases not matched to a gene: 6.

The chain couples TRBV6-5 to TRBJ1-4; D is possibly TRBD1 (5 bases). The length of the CDR3 is 11 residues. Germline V gives CDR1 MNHEY, CDR2 SVGAGI. The V gene lost 8 bases and the J gene lost 5 bases, with 6 bases spanning the gap. The DNA of the CDR3 is TGTGCCAGCCAGGGAAATGAAAAACTGTTTTTT. Translating it yields CASQGNEKLFF.

The V gene is TRBV7-7, the J gene TRBJ2-5, with D possibly matching TRBD1 (6 bases). V gave up 1 base and J gave up 2 bases, with 11 bases separating them. Germline V gene sequence: CDR1 SSHAT, CDR2 FNYEAQ (reference sequence). The CDR3 has 15 amino acids. The CDR3 loop reads CASSLGQANQETQYF. The CDR3 nucleotides read TGTGCCAGCAGCTTAGGACAGGCCAATCAAGAGACCCAGTACTTC.

The chain couples TRBV3-1 (or the pseudogene TRBV3-2) to TRBJ1-5; TRBD1 aligns across 7 bases. The CDR3 is 15 amino acids. V lost 0 bases to trimming and J lost 7 bases; unmatched junction nucleotides: 6. Germline loops: CDR1 LGHDT, CDR2 YNNKEL (reference sequence). CDR3: CASSQDATGSQPQHF. CDR3 DNA sequence: TGTGCCAGCAGCCAAGATGCGACAGGGAGCCAGCCCCAGCATTTT.

The chain joins TRBV2 to TRBJ1-1; 7 bases agree with TRBD1. CDR1 is SNHLY, CDR2 FYNNEI, per germline. V lost 7 bases and J lost 1; bases outside the gene matches: 3. The CDR3 runs 13 residues. CDR3 bases: TGTGCCAGCAAAAGGGGGCCGAACACTGAAGCTTTCTTT. Amino acids: CASKRGPNTEAFF.

The V call is TRBV18, the J call TRBJ1-1; D is ambiguous. V was clipped by 3 bases and J by 1 base, with 6 bases between them. Germline V CDR1 and CDR2: KGHSH, LQKENI. The CDR3 contains 13 residues. The CDR3 DNA follows: TGTGCCAGCTCACCCCCTTGGAACACTGAAGCTTTCTTT. It translates to CASSPPWNTEAFF.

The chain links TRBV7-8 to TRBJ1-4; TRBD1 matches 8 bases. The CDR3 runs to 16 residues. V was pared by 4 bases and J by 8 bases, with 12 bases of the junction left unmatched. The germline CDR1 and CDR2 sequences are SGHVS and FQNEAQ. This CDR3 is CASSSVAAWTGEKLFF. The CDR3 DNA reads TGTGCCAGCAGCTCAGTAGCGGCCTGGACAGGGGAAAAACTGTTTTTT.

This chain joins TRBV30 and TRBJ1-2, with TRBD1 identical over 9 bases. Germline V gene sequence: CDR1 GTSNPN, CDR2 SVGIG (reference sequence). With 3 bases clipped from V and 6 bases from J, the junction kept 8 bases outside the gene matches. The CDR3 has 14 residues. The CDR3 sequence is CAWRATGGGNGYTF. For the CDR3, the DNA is TGTGCCTGGAGAGCTACAGGGGGCGGCAATGGCTACACCTTC.

The J gene is TRBJ2-2, the V gene TRBV20-1, with a tentative D call TRBD2 (6 bases). The CDR3 runs 15 residues. In germline, CDR1 is DFQATT, CDR2 SNEGSKA (reference sequence). V lost 3 bases, J lost 2 bases, and 13 bases lay in between. CDR3 in amino acids: CSASSGGPNTGELFF. Written as DNA, the CDR3 is TGCAGTGCTAGTAGCGGAGGGCCCAACACCGGGGAGCTGTTTTTT.